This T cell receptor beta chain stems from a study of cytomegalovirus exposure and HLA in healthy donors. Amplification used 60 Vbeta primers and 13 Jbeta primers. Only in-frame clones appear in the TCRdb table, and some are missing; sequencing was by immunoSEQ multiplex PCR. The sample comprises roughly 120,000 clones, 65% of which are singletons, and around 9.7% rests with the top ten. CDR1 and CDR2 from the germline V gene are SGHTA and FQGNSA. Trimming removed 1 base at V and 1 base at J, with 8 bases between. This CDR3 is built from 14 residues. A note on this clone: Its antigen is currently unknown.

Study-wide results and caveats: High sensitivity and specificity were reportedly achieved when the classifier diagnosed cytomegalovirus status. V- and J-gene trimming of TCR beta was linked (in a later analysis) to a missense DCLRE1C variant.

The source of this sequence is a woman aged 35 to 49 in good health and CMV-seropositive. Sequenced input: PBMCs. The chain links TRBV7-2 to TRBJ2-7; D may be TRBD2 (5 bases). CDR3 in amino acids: CASSLVERSYEQYF. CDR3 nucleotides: TGTGCCAGCAGCTTAGTCGAGCGGTCCTACGAGCAGTACTTC.